Each of the 18 T cell receptor beta chains below was sequenced from the same sample in a study of cytomegalovirus exposure and HLA in healthy donors. The data were produced by immunoSEQ multiplex PCR, yet TCRdb's version contains in-frame clones alone and is incomplete. The table shows fewer than 60,000 clones, with approximately 95% occurring only once. Material: PBMCs. These receptors all come from a young woman in good health and CMV-seropositive.

The chain uses TRBV6-1 and TRBJ2-4; D is perhaps TRBD1 (5 bases). The germline V and J ends were trimmed by 2 bases and 3 bases, with 17 bases remaining between them. The CDR3 spans 17 residues. Germline V gene sequence: CDR1 MNHNS, CDR2 SASEGT. CDR3 protein: CASSEQGIGMVKNIQYF. The CDR3 DNA reads TGTGCCAGCAGTGAACAGGGAATCGGTATGGTCAAAAACATTCAGTACTTC.

This chain joins TRBV6-5 and TRBJ2-7; TRBD2 aligns across 11 bases. J was trimmed by 5 bases and V by 6 bases; bases with no gene match: 6. Germline V gives CDR1 MNHEY, CDR2 SVGAGI. The CDR3 runs to 14 residues. The CDR3 DNA reads as TGTGCCAGCAGACAACTAGCGGGAGCACACGAGCAGTACTTC. Its protein is CASRQLAGAHEQYF.

This sequence joins TRBV10-3 and TRBJ2-1, with 8 bases lining up with TRBD2. From germline, CDR1 is ENHRY and CDR2 SYGVKD. The CDR3 is made up of 14 amino acids. Trimming cost V 7 bases and J 0 bases; bases outside gene matches: 2. DNA for the CDR3: TGTGCCATCAAGAGCGGGAGCTCCTACAATGAGCAGTTCTTC. Its protein is CAIKSGSSYNEQFF.

The V call is TRBV29-1, the J call TRBJ2-7, with TRBD2 matching 13 bases. CDR1 is SQVTM and CDR2 is ANQGSEA in the germline V gene. With V trimmed by 6 bases and J by 0 bases, 11 bases remained unmatched. There are 17 residues in the CDR3. CDR3 nucleotides: TGCAGCGTCCTTAGGACTAGCGGGAGAGGATACTCCTACGAGCAGTACTTC. The encoded protein is CSVLRTSGRGYSYEQYF.

The chain couples TRBV30 to TRBJ1-6; tentative D call: TRBD1 (5 bases). V was cut by 8 bases and J by 6 bases, with 14 bases left in between. The CDR3 runs 13 residues. Germline CDR1 and CDR2: GTSNPN and SVGIG (reference sequence). The CDR3 DNA reads TGTGCCGGAGGGACCCGGGGTAATTCACCCCTCCACTTT. It encodes CAGGTRGNSPLHF. The variable domain in full, completed from reference TRBV30 and TRBJ1-6, reads SQTIHQWPATLVQPVGSPLSLECTVEGTSNPNLYWYRQAAGRGLQLLFYSVGIGQISSEVPQNLSASRPQDRQFILSSKKLLLSDSGFYLCAGGTRGNSPLHFGNGTRLTVT.

This chain links TRBV29-1 with TRBJ1-2; 9 bases agree with TRBD1. The CDR3 is 14 amino acids. J was trimmed by 8 bases and V by 4 bases; bases with no gene match: 11. In germline, CDR1 is SQVTM, CDR2 ANQGSEA. The CDR3 DNA sequence: TGCAGCGTTGCCGGAACAGGGGGCGCCGGCGGCTACACCTTC. Translated: CSVAGTGGAGGYTF.

Remarks on this clone: One end of the junction fails to match germline, which may point to a read error. The gene calls are TRBV7-7 and TRBJ2-2, with 7 bases matching TRBD2. Germline lookup yields CDR1 SSHAT and CDR2 FNYEAQ (reference sequence). The CDR3 contains 16 residues. CDR3 protein: CASSPRTSSNTGELFF. The CDR3 nucleotides are TGTGCTAGCAGCCCAAGGACTAGTTCGAACACCGGGGAGCTGTTTTTT.

This rearrangement joins TRBV28 to TRBJ2-2, with 7 bases matching TRBD1. After removal of 0 bases from V and 5 bases from J, the junction contained 3 bases not matched to a gene. Germline V CDR1 and CDR2: MDHEN, SYDVKM. This CDR3 is 15 amino acids long. For the CDR3, the DNA is TGTGCCAGCAGTTTATGGAGGGGGCTGACCGGGGAGCTGTTTTTT. This codes for CASSLWRGLTGELFF.

The gene calls are TRBV28 and TRBJ2-1; TRBD1 aligns across 11 bases. J lost 2 bases, V lost 8 bases, and 5 bases had no gene match. This CDR3 has 15 residues. CDR1 and CDR2 from the germline V gene are MDHEN and SYDVKM. Written as DNA, the CDR3 is TGTGCCAGCGAGTCGGACAGGGGGCCCTACAATGAGCAGTTCTTC. The encoded protein is CASESDRGPYNEQFF.

This chain connects TRBV5-1 to TRBJ2-7; 10 bases line up with TRBD2. The J segment lost 3 bases and the V segment lost 1 base, leaving 1 base of the junction unmatched. CDR1 is SGHRS, CDR2 YFSETQ, per germline. The CDR3 is 14 residues long. CDR3 DNA sequence: TGCGCCAGCAGCTTGACTAGCGGGGACTACGAGCAGTACTTC. Protein product: CASSLTSGDYEQYF. Supplemented by reference TRBV5-1 and TRBJ2-7, the full variable domain reads KAGVTQTPRYLIKTRGQQVTLSCSPISGHRSVSWYQQTPGQGLQFLFEYFSETQRNKGNFPGRFSGRQFSNSRSEMNVSTLELGDSALYLCASSLTSGDYEQYFGPGTRLTVT.

In nucleotides, the CDR3 is TGTGCCAGCTCACCGCAGGGGAGGGGCACAGATACGCAGTATTTT. Its protein product is CASSPQGRGTDTQYF. V is TRBV18 and J is TRBJ2-3; D is possibly TRBD2 (7 bases). Per the germline V gene, CDR1 is KGHSH and CDR2 is LQKENI. The length of the CDR3 is 15 residues. The V gene lost 3 bases and the J gene lost 1 base, with 11 bases spanning the gap.

Concerning this clone: A read error may account for a junction end that differs from germline. This chain joins TRBV7-7 and TRBJ2-2; a possible D gene is TRBD1 (6 bases). CDR1 and CDR2 from the germline V gene are SSHAT and FNYEAQ (reference sequence). The CDR3 loop spans 15 amino acids. As DNA, the CDR3 is TGTGCTAGCAGCTCTCGGACAGCGCCCACCGGGGAGCTGTTTTTT. Translating it yields CASSSRTAPTGELFF.

V usage is TRBV10-2 and J usage is TRBJ1-1; D remains ambiguous. Germline assignment: CDR1 WSHSY and CDR2 SAAADI. The CDR3 spans 14 residues. Trimming shortened V by 7 bases and J by 3 bases, and 15 bases separated the two germline ends. The CDR3 nucleotides read TGCGCCAGCACAGTAGGCGGGGAGGACACTGAAGCTTTCTTT. It is translated as CASTVGGEDTEAFF.

This rearrangement joins TRBV5-6 to TRBJ1-4; 7 bases align to TRBD1. The germline V gene encodes CDR1 SGHDT and CDR2 YYEEEE. The CDR3 spans 14 residues. The J segment lost 4 bases and the V segment lost 2 bases, leaving 2 bases of the junction unmatched. This chain's CDR3 is CASSLQGFNEKLFF. The CDR3 DNA reads TGTGCCAGCAGCTTACAGGGGTTTAATGAAAAACTGTTTTTT.

This rearrangement joins TRBV27 to TRBJ2-1; 8 bases are shared with TRBD2. The germline gives CDR1 MNHEY, CDR2 SMNVEV (reference sequence). CDR3 length: 16 residues. The V segment lost 2 bases and the J segment 6 bases; nucleotides outside the gene matches: 9. DNA of the CDR3: TGTGCCAGCAGTTTAAAGGTACTAGCGGCAACCAATGAGCAGTTCTTC. Protein: CASSLKVLAATNEQFF.

V gene TRBV4-1 combines with J gene TRBJ2-1; TRBD1 might be the D (5 bases). Trimming shortened V by 0 bases and J by 8 bases, and 11 bases separated the two germline ends. CDR1 and CDR2 from the germline V gene are MGHRA and YSYEKL. The CDR3 covers 14 residues. In nucleotides, the CDR3 is TGCGCCAGCAGCCAAGAAGGGGTAGGAGATGAGCAGTTCTTC. Amino acids: CASSQEGVGDEQFF.

The rearrangement joins TRBV14 to TRBJ2-5, with 7 nucleotides matching TRBD1. The J segment lost 5 bases and the V segment lost 1 base, leaving 7 bases of the junction unmatched. The CDR3 totals 15 residues. Germline V gene lookup returns CDR1 SGHDN and CDR2 FVKESK. As DNA, the CDR3 is TGTGCCAGCAGCCAAGTGAGACAGGGCAGTGAGACCCAGTACTTC. This sequence encodes CASSQVRQGSETQYF.

The V call is TRBV19, the J call TRBJ1-1; no clear D gene. V was shortened by 5 bases and J by 8 bases, with 9 bases between the two germline ends. Germline CDR1 reads LNHDA; CDR2 reads SQIVND (reference sequence). The CDR3 extends over 11 amino acids. The CDR3 reads CASSGSHEAFF. The CDR3 region has the DNA TGTGCCAGTAGTGGCTCACACGAAGCTTTCTTT. The whole variable domain, remainder taken from reference TRBV19 and TRBJ1-1, is DGGITQSPKYLFRKEGQNVTLSCEQNLNHDAMYWYRQDPGQGLRLIYYSQIVNDFQKGDIAEGYSVSREKKESFPLTVTSAQKNPTAFYLCASSGSHEAFFGQGTRLTVV.